Listed below are T cell receptor beta chains from one sample, sequenced in a study of blood T cell repertoires in COVID-19. The assay was immunoSEQ multiplex PCR, and TCRdb's table has in-frame clones only and misses some. The sample shows about 180,000 clones, approximately 84% of them seen only once. Input material: PBMCs or T cells enriched from blood (not recorded which). All receptors derive from a woman aged 40 to 50 with acute COVID-19. Each CDR3 is given with its conserved first and last residue. A D gene is named only where the DNA matches it firmly. Size is stated for part of the rows, as once, few or many counts, or as a class when the clone is expanded.

TRBJ2-5 | TRBV7-2 | few | - | TGTGCCAGCACCTTAAAAGCGGGTAGAGAGACCCAGTACTTC | CASTLKAGRETQYF
TRBJ2-5 | TRBV2 | - | TRBD2 | TGTGCCAGCAGTGAAGGTCAGGGACTAGCGGGAGGGCAAGAGACCCAGTACTTC | CASSEGQGLAGGQETQYF
TRBJ2-1 | TRBV20-1 | - | - | TGCAGTGCTGGCTCCAGGAATGAGCAGTTCTTC | CSAGSRNEQFF
TRBJ2-7 | TRBV4-1 | few | TRBD2 | TGCGCCAGCAGCCCCCGGGGATTGGCGGGAGAATCCTACGAGCAGTACTTC | CASSPRGLAGESYEQYF
TRBJ2-5 | TRBV5-1 | - | TRBD1 | TGCGCCAGCAGCTTGGTAGGGACAGGGCAAGAGACCCAGTACTTC | CASSLVGTGQETQYF
TRBJ2-1 | TRBV6-5 | - | TRBD2 | TGTGCCAGCAGGTTAGGCGGGAGCAACAATGAGCAGTTCTTC | CASRLGGSNNEQFF
TRBJ2-5 | TRBV2 | - | - | TGTGCCAGCAGTGGCGGGGTCAGGGATGGGAGGCCTCAAGAGACCCAGTACTTC | CASSGGVRDGRPQETQYF
TRBJ2-7 | TRBV30 | - | TRBD2 | TGTGCCTGGAGTGTACAGGCGGGAGGGCCGTACGAGCAGTACTTC | CAWSVQAGGPYEQYF
TRBJ1-5 | TRBV11-2 | - | TRBD1 | TGTGCCAGCAGCTCGGACAGGGGGAAGGTACAGCCCCAGCATTTT | CASSSDRGKVQPQHF
TRBJ2-5 | TRBV28 | - | TRBD2 | TGTGCCAGCACTCGCGGGAGGGAAGAGACCCAGTACTTC | CASTRGREETQYF
TRBJ2-3 | TRBV10-3 | - | TRBD2 | TGTGCCATCAGTATAGCAGCGGGAGCCGCAGATACGCAGTATTTT | CAISIAAGAADTQYF
TRBJ1-1 | TRBV19 | - | - | TGTGCCAGTAGTATGGCGGGAGGGAACACTGAAGCTTTCTTT | CASSMAGGNTEAFF
TRBJ1-2 | TRBV14 | - | - | TGTGCCAGCAGCCAAGTGTCCGGGACATCCTATGGCTACACCTTC | CASSQVSGTSYGYTF
TRBJ2-7 | TRBV5-6 | - | - | TGTGCCAGCAGTTATCGACAGTGGAGAGCCTACGAGCAGTACTTC | CASSYRQWRAYEQYF
TRBJ2-2 | TRBV6-5 | - | - | TGTGCCAGCAGAGAGAGGGCCGCCGCCGGGGAGCTGTTTTTT | CASRERAAAGELFF
TRBJ2-3 | TRBV7-3 | - | TRBD1 | TGTGCCAGCAGCTTGGGGACAGGGTACACAGATACGCAGTATTTT | CASSLGTGYTDTQYF
TRBJ2-6 | TRBV7-3 | - | - | TGTGCCAGCAGCTCCTCTTCTGGGGCCAACGTCCTGACTTTC | CASSSSSGANVLTF
TRBJ2-1 | TRBV29-1 | - | - | TGCAGCGTTTTAACCAGGAATTACAATGAGCAGTTCTTC | CSVLTRNYNEQFF
TRBJ2-1 | TRBV7-8 | - | - | TGTGCCAGCAGCCCAAGGGAGGAGAGCTCCTACAATGAGCAGTTCTTC | CASSPREESSYNEQFF
TRBJ2-1 | TRBV6-1 | - | - | TGTGCCAGCAGTGAAATCTTTCGACGGCGGGTAACTTACAATGAGCAGTTCTTC | CASSEIFRRRVTYNEQFF
TRBJ2-1 | TRBV3-1/TRBV3-2 | - | TRBD2 | TGTGCCAGCAGCCAAGATTTAGCGGGAGGGGGCAATGAGCAGTTCTTC | CASSQDLAGGGNEQFF
TRBJ2-5 | TRBV5-1 | - | TRBD1 | TGCGCCAGCAGCTTAGAGGGGGCAAAACAAGAGACCCAGTACTTC | CASSLEGAKQETQYF
TRBJ1-5 | TRBV2 | - | - | TGTGCCAGCAGTTGGACAGAACAGCCCCAGCATTTT | CASSWTEQPQHF
TRBJ1-2 | TRBV12-3/TRBV12-4 | once | - | TGTGCCAGCAGGAACAACAGGGACTATGGCTGCACCTTC | CASRNNRDYGCTF
TRBJ2-1 | TRBV9 | - | TRBD1 | TGTGCCAGCAGCGCCGGGACAGCGAACTCCTACAATGAGCAGTTCTTC | CASSAGTANSYNEQFF
TRBJ1-2 | TRBV12-3/TRBV12-4 | - | - | TGTGCCAGCAGTCTCCGGGACTATGGCTACACCTTC | CASSLRDYGYTF
TRBJ2-1 | TRBV11-2 | - | TRBD2 | TGTGCCAGCAGCTCGGTTTCGAGCGGGAGAGTCAGTGAGCAGTTCTTC | CASSSVSSGRVSEQFF
TRBJ1-2 | TRBV14 | - | TRBD1 | TGTGCCAGCAGCCAAGGACAGGGTTATCGCTACACCTTC | CASSQGQGYRYTF
TRBJ2-3 | TRBV24-1 | - | - | TGTGCCACCAGCGCGGGCGCGGGGGATACGCAGTATTTT | CATSAGAGDTQYF
TRBJ1-1 | TRBV7-9 | - | - | TGTGCCAGCAGCTTAGCAGGGGCTGACGAAGCTTTCTTT | CASSLAGADEAFF
TRBJ1-2 | TRBV12-3/TRBV12-4 | - | - | TGTGCCAGCAGTTTAACGGGGTATGGCTACACCTTC | CASSLTGYGYTF
TRBJ1-1 | TRBV19 | - | TRBD1 | TGTGCCAGTAGGACAGGGACATTGATGGCTTTCTTT | CASRTGTLMAFF
TRBJ1-5 | TRBV27 | - | TRBD1 | TGTGCCAGCCGGGACAGGAATCAGCCCCAGCATTTT | CASRDRNQPQHF
TRBJ1-2 | TRBV16 | - | - | TGTGCCAGCAGCCAAAAACAGCACTACTATGGCTACACCTTC | CASSQKQHYYGYTF
TRBJ2-2 | TRBV18 | - | TRBD2 | TGTGCCAGCTCACTCGCCGGACTAGCGGGAGGTCCCGGGGAGCTGTTTTTT | CASSLAGLAGGPGELFF
TRBJ2-3 | TRBV7-9 | once | TRBD2 | TGTGCCAGCAGCCCCCGGACTAGCGGGAGATGGACAGATACGCAGTATTTT | CASSPRTSGRWTDTQYF
TRBJ2-7 | TRBV21-1 | once | - | TGTGCCAGCAGCAAAGCGACACCAAACTACGAGCAGTACTTC | CASSKATPNYEQYF
TRBJ2-3 | TRBV19 | - | - | TGTGCCAGTAGTATCATCGGGAAAGGAGGGACAGATACGCAGTATTTT | CASSIIGKGGTDTQYF
TRBJ2-3 | TRBV6-5 | once | TRBD2 | TGTGCCAGCAGTTTCGGACTAGCCCTCACAGATACGCAGTATTTT | CASSFGLALTDTQYF
TRBJ2-3 | TRBV11-1 | - | - | TGTGCCAGCAGCGCCGGGACACCTCTCGGTACGCAGTATTTT | CASSAGTPLGTQYF
TRBJ2-5 | TRBV24-1 | - | TRBD1 | TGTGCCACCAGTGATCAAGGACAGGGGAAACGGGAGACCCAGTACTTC | CATSDQGQGKRETQYF
TRBJ1-2 | TRBV12-5 | - | TRBD1 | TGTGCTAGTGCCCTGACAGGGAAACTCTATGGCTACACCTTC | CASALTGKLYGYTF
TRBJ2-3 | TRBV9 | - | TRBD2 | TGTGCCAGCAGCAGAGGGGTGGGAGGGGCAGATACGCAGTATTTT | CASSRGVGGADTQYF
TRBJ2-7 | TRBV2 | - | - | TGTGCCAGCACCCCCATTCAGGGCTCCTACGAGCAGTACTTC | CASTPIQGSYEQYF
TRBJ2-5 | TRBV5-1 | - | TRBD2 | TGCGCCAGCAGCTTGGCCGGGCGGGAGCAAGAGACCCAGTACTTC | CASSLAGREQETQYF